These T cell receptor beta chains were read from a single sample in a study of T-cell reconstitution after alpha-beta-depleted transplantation in children. TCRdb analysed the PCR reads with MiXCR anew, one entry per CDR3 protein. Among about 270,000 distinct CDR3 sequences, 9.9% were seen once, and the ten largest hold roughly a tenth. The sequenced sample was PBMCs from the stem cell graft donor, obtained from the stem cell graft. Every receptor here comes from a human donor who donated a stem cell graft to a child with SCID. The CDR3 runs from the conserved cysteine through the conserved F or W. D genes are given only for firm matches. Size is stated for part of the rows, as once, few or many counts, or as a class when the clone is expanded.

size	J	D	V	CDR3	DNA
.	TRBJ1-5	.	TRBV12-3/TRBV12-4	CASSSNRLMNSNQPQHF	TGTGCCAGCAGTTCTAATAGACTGATGAATAGCAATCAGCCCCAGCATTTT
few	TRBJ2-5	TRBD2	TRBV9	CASSVGTSGGGETQYF	TGTGCCAGCAGCGTAGGGACTAGCGGGGGAGGGGAGACCCAGTACTTC
.	TRBJ2-1	TRBD2	TRBV14	CASSQEVGRGSLNEQFF	TGTGCCAGCAGCCAGGAGGTGGGGAGGGGATCCCTCAATGAGCAGTTCTTC
.	TRBJ2-3	TRBD2	TRBV11-2	CASSPELRPSGTRGDTQYF	TGTGCCAGCAGCCCCGAGCTTAGGCCTTCAGGGACTAGGGGAGATACGCAGTATTTT
few	TRBJ2-2	.	TRBV5-1	CASSLAGENTGELFF	TGCGCCAGCAGCTTGGCCGGAGAGAACACCGGGGAGCTGTTTTTT
few	TRBJ1-5	TRBD1	TRBV20-1	CSAPLGTGWDQPQHF	TGCAGTGCCCCCCTCGGGACAGGGTGGGATCAGCCCCAGCATTTT
many	TRBJ1-5	.	TRBV12-3/TRBV12-4	CASSLAPGSQPQHF	TGTGCCAGCAGTTTAGCGCCCGGGAGTCAGCCCCAGCATTTT
.	TRBJ2-3	TRBD2	TRBV3-1	CASSQGGTINIDTQYF	TGTGCCAGCAGCCAAGGTGGGACTATTAACATAGATACGCAGTATTTT
medium-sized	TRBJ2-5	TRBD2	TRBV9	CASSTFGGKETQYF	TGTGCCAGCAGCACGTTCGGGGGGAAAGAGACCCAGTACTTC
.	TRBJ2-7	TRBD1	TRBV7-9	CASSLLSGGYEQYF	TGTGCCAGCAGCTTATTATCAGGGGGCTACGAGCAGTACTTC
.	TRBJ1-2	.	TRBV5-1	CASSLEQSGYGYTF	TGCGCCAGCAGCTTGGAGCAGTCCGGGTATGGCTACACCTTC
many	TRBJ2-3	.	TRBV20-1	CSARVISTDTQYF	TGCAGTGCTAGAGTTATAAGCACAGATACGCAGTATTTT
.	TRBJ2-3	.	TRBV5-1	CASSQRPGASGDTQYF	TGCGCCAGCAGCCAACGGCCCGGGGCCTCAGGAGATACGCAGTATTTT
.	TRBJ2-7	TRBD1	TRBV5-1	CASSHPGQTYEQYF	TGCGCCAGCAGTCACCCGGGACAGACATACGAGCAGTACTTC
.	TRBJ1-2	TRBD1	TRBV5-1	CASSLDGTDYGYTF	TGCGCCAGCAGCTTGGACGGGACAGACTATGGCTACACCTTC
.	TRBJ2-6	.	TRBV15	CATSREVVGANVLTF	TGTGCCACCAGCAGAGAAGTGGTGGGGGCCAACGTCCTGACTTTC
few	TRBJ1-2	.	TRBV6-1	CASSEAVGVRVDGYTF	TGTGCCAGCAGTGAAGCCGTTGGGGTTCGGGTAGATGGCTACACCTTC
.	TRBJ2-1	TRBD1	TRBV20-1	CSARDPRGNANEQFF	TGCAGTGCTAGAGATCCCAGGGGGAACGCCAATGAGCAGTTCTTC
many	TRBJ2-4	TRBD2	TRBV9	CASTPGGSSGTKNIQYF	TGTGCCAGTACCCCTGGTGGGTCTAGCGGGACCAAAAACATTCAGTACTTC
few	TRBJ1-6	.	TRBV7-2	CASSPYRASPLHF	TGTGCCAGCAGCCCGTACAGGGCTTCACCCCTCCACTTT
.	TRBJ1-5	.	TRBV12-3/TRBV12-4	CASSFAVGNQPQHF	TGTGCCAGCAGTTTTGCGGTAGGGAATCAGCCCCAGCATTTT
.	TRBJ1-4	.	TRBV3-1	CASSQDRGEKLFF	TGTGCCAGCAGCCAAGACCGTGGGGAAAAACTGTTTTTT
many	TRBJ1-2	.	TRBV5-1	CASSSDGLYGYTF	TGCGCCAGCAGCTCGGACGGCCTCTATGGCTACACCTTC
.	TRBJ2-1	.	TRBV5-1	CASSLFVREVTNEQFF	TGCGCCAGCAGCTTGTTTGTAAGGGAGGTAACCAATGAGCAGTTCTTC
.	TRBJ1-2	TRBD1	TRBV6-1	CASSARTGGDYGYTF	TGTGCCAGCAGTGCAAGGACAGGGGGGGACTATGGCTACACCTTC
few	TRBJ2-2	TRBD1	TRBV7-9	CASSARAQGVHTGELFF	TGTGCCAGCAGCGCGAGGGCACAGGGGGTGCACACCGGGGAGCTGTTTTTT
.	TRBJ2-1	.	TRBV3-1	CASSLERAVSYNEQFF	TGTGCCAGCAGCCTGGAGAGGGCGGTCTCCTACAATGAGCAGTTCTTC
.	TRBJ1-5	.	TRBV20-1	CSARGGVGGQPQHF	TGCAGTGCCAGGGGAGGCGTGGGGGGTCAGCCCCAGCATTTT
.	TRBJ2-2	TRBD2	TRBV2	CASLGSGKNTGELFF	TGTGCCAGCCTGGGGAGCGGGAAAAACACCGGGGAGCTGTTTTTT
few	TRBJ1-1	.	TRBV7-6	CASSLGPGQKVTEAFF	TGTGCCAGCAGCTTAGGCCCCGGTCAGAAGGTCACTGAAGCTTTCTTT
few	TRBJ2-5	.	TRBV9	CASSTGSQETQYF	TGTGCCAGCAGCACAGGTTCCCAAGAGACCCAGTACTTC
few	TRBJ2-3	TRBD1	TRBV20-1	CSARVPGGWSTQYF	TGCAGTGCTAGAGTGCCAGGGGGCTGGAGTACGCAGTATTTT
few	TRBJ2-3	.	TRBV5-1	CASSKGSTDTQYF	TGCGCCAGCAGCAAGGGGAGCACAGATACGCAGTATTTT
many	TRBJ1-5	.	TRBV12-3/TRBV12-4	CASSLGGTQPQHF	TGTGCCAGCAGTTTAGGGGGTACTCAGCCCCAGCATTTT
few	TRBJ2-1	TRBD1	TRBV5-1	CASSLVQGSSYNEQFF	TGCGCCAGCAGCTTGGTACAGGGGAGCTCCTACAATGAGCAGTTCTTC
few	TRBJ2-7	.	TRBV2	CASSIRAPSYEQYF	TGTGCCAGCAGTATAAGGGCTCCTTCCTACGAGCAGTACTTC
few	TRBJ2-7	TRBD1	TRBV7-6	CASSDRDRGEQYF	TGTGCCAGCAGCGACCGGGACAGGGGCGAGCAGTACTTC
once	TRBJ2-5	.	TRBV19	CASSGQLGSETQYF	TGTGCCAGTAGTGGTCAGCTCGGTTCGGAGACCCAGTACTTC
few	TRBJ1-2	.	TRBV4-1	CASSQEPRREHTF	TGCGCCAGCAGCCAAGAGCCAAGGCGAGAGCACACCTTC
few	TRBJ1-2	TRBD1	TRBV27	CASRTGQGAGGYTF	TGTGCCAGCAGGACGGGACAGGGGGCAGGTGGCTACACCTTC
few	TRBJ2-3	.	TRBV24-1	CATSAGVVSNTQYF	TGTGCCACCAGTGCAGGGGTCGTGTCTAATACGCAGTATTTT
few	TRBJ2-7	.	TRBV5-1	CASSPSIQYEQYF	TGCGCCAGCAGCCCCTCTATACAGTACGAGCAGTACTTC
few	TRBJ2-7	TRBD1	TRBV19	CASQKAQGMFNEQYF	TGTGCCAGCCAGAAGGCACAGGGGATGTTCAACGAGCAGTACTTC
many	TRBJ2-7	.	TRBV5-1	CASSFSTTYEQYF	TGCGCCAGCAGCTTTTCGACGACCTACGAGCAGTACTTC
few	TRBJ2-1	TRBD2	TRBV5-1	CASSLYPSGEQFF	TGCGCCAGCAGCTTGTACCCTAGCGGGGAGCAGTTCTTC
.	TRBJ2-4	.	TRBV20-1	CSARENGAGFKNIQYF	TGCAGTGCTAGAGAAAATGGCGCGGGGTTCAAAAACATTCAGTACTTC